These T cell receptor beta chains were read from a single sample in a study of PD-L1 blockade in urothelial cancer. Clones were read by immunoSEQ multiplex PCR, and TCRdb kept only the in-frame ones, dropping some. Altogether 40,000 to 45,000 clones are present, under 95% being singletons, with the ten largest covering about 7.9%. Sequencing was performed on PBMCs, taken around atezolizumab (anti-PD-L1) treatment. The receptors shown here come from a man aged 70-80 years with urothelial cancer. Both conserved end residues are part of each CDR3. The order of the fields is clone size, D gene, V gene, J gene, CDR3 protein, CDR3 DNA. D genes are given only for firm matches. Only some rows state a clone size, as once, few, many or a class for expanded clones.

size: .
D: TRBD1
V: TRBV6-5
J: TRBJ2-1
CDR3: CASSYTDRGAWEQFF
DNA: TGTGCCAGCAGTTACACTGACAGGGGAGCGTGGGAGCAGTTCTTC

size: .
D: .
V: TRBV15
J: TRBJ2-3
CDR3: CATSRDGANADTQYF
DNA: TGTGCCACCAGCAGAGATGGAGCTAATGCAGATACGCAGTATTTT

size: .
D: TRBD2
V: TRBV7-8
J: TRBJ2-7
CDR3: CASSLSGRGGVHEQYF
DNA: TGTGCCAGCAGCCTCAGCGGGAGGGGAGGTGTCCACGAGCAGTACTTC

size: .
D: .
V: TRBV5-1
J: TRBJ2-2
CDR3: CASSLDAGASHTGELFF
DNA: TGCGCCAGCAGCTTGGATGCAGGCGCCTCCCACACCGGGGAGCTGTTTTTT

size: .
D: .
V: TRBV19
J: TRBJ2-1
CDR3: CASSPTGRELIWFF
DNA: TGTGCCAGTAGTCCCACTGGGCGTGAGTTGATATGGTTCTTC

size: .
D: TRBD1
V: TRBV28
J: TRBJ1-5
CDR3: CASRTPDRENQPQHF
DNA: TGTGCCAGCAGAACCCCGGACAGGGAGAATCAGCCCCAGCATTTT

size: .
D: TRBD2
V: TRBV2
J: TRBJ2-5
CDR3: CASSEGGRRGETQYF
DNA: TGTGCCAGCAGTGAGGGCGGGAGGAGAGGGGAGACCCAGTACTTC

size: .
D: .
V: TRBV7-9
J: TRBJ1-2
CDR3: CASSLSGRANYGYTF
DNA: TGTGCCAGCAGCTTAAGTGGTCGAGCTAACTATGGCTACACCTTC

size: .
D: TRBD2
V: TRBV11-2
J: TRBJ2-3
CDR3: CASSLRLAGSTDTQYF
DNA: TGTGCCAGCAGCCTCAGACTAGCGGGATCGACAGATACGCAGTATTTT

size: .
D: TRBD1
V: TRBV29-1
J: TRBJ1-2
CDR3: CSVAQGARGYTF
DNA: TGCAGCGTCGCACAGGGGGCGCGGGGCTACACCTTC

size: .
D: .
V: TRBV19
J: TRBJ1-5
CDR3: CASKRGGTNSNQPQHF
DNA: TGTGCCAGTAAGCGGGGGGGGACGAATAGCAATCAGCCCCAGCATTTT

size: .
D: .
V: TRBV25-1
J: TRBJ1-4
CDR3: CASSVPTGSGWTNEKLFF
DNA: TGTGCCAGCAGTGTGCCCACTGGCTCGGGGTGGACTAATGAAAAACTGTTTTTT

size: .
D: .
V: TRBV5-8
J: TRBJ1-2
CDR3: CASSLDSARVNYGYTF
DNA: TGTGCCAGCAGCTTGGATTCGGCCAGGGTCAATTATGGCTACACCTTC

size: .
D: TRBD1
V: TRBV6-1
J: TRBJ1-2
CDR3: CASSAIIGQGAQGYTF
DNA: TGTGCCAGCAGTGCTATCATAGGGCAGGGGGCGCAGGGCTACACCTTC

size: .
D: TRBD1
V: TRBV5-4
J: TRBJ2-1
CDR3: CASSPDRVGYNEQFF
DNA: TGTGCCAGCAGCCCAGACAGGGTAGGATACAATGAGCAGTTCTTC

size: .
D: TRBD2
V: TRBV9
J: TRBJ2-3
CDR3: CASSSSGRFTDTQYF
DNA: TGTGCCAGCAGTAGTAGCGGGAGGTTTACAGATACGCAGTATTTT

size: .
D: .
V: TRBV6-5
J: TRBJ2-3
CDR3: CASSYNRDFRTDTQYF
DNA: TGTGCCAGCAGTTACAACCGGGACTTCCGCACAGATACGCAGTATTTT

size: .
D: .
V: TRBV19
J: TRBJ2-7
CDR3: CASSLGPQANYEQYF
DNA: TGTGCCAGTAGTCTGGGTCCACAGGCCAACTACGAGCAGTACTTC

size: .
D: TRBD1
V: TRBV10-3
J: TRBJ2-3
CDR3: CATRDRVATDTQYF
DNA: TGTGCCACACGGGACAGGGTGGCCACAGATACGCAGTATTTT

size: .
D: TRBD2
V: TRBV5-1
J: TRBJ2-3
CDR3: CASSAGGLSTDTQYF
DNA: TGCGCCAGCTCCGCGGGGGGTCTAAGCACAGATACGCAGTATTTT

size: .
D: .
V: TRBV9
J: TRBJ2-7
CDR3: CASSVGLAGGLYEQYF
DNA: TGTGCCAGCAGCGTGGGGTTAGCCGGAGGGCTCTACGAGCAGTACTTC

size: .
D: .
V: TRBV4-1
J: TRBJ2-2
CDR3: CASSRGQTTGTGELFF
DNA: TGCGCCAGCAGCCGAGGACAGACCACGGGCACCGGGGAGCTGTTTTTC

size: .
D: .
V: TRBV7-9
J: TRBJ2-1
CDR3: CASSSTGVDEQFF
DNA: TGTGCCAGCAGCTCAACGGGGGTTGATGAGCAGTTCTTC

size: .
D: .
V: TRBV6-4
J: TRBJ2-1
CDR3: CASSDVGGGGYNEQFF
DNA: TGTGCCAGCAGTGACGTGGGGGGAGGGGGCTACAATGAGCAGTTCTTC

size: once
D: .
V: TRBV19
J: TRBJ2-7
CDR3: CASSIDPYEQYF
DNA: TGTGCCAGTAGTATAGATCCGTACGAGCAGTACTTC

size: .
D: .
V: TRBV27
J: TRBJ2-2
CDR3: CASSNRAVDTGELFF
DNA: TGTGCCAGCAGTAACAGGGCAGTGGACACCGGGGAGCTGTTTTTT

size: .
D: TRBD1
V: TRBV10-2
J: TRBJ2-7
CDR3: CASSSGQGNEQYF
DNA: TGCGCCAGCAGTTCGGGACAGGGTAACGAGCAGTACTTC

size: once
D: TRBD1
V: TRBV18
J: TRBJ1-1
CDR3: CASSPPNAQGAGTEAFF
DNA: TGTGCCAGCTCACCACCGAATGCCCAGGGGGCAGGCACTGAAGCTTTCTTT

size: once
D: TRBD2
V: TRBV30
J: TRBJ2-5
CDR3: CAWRRAGGTQYF
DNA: TGTGCCTGGAGAAGGGCGGGGGGGACCCAGTACTTC

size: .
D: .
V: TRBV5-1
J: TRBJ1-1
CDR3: CASSLMGQVGKDTEAFF
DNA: TGCGCCAGCAGCTTGATGGGGCAGGTAGGAAAGGACACTGAAGCTTTCTTT

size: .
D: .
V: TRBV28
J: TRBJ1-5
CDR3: CASNRGKSNQPQHF
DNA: TGTGCCAGCAATAGAGGGAAAAGCAATCAGCCCCAGCATTTT

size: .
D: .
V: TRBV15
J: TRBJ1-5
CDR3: CATSRDRVNQPQHF
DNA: TGTGCCACCAGCAGAGATCGAGTGAATCAGCCCCAGCATTTT

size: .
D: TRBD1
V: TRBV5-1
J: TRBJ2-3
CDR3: CASSLVGTGGTSTDTQYF
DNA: TGCGCCAGCAGCTTGGTGGGGACAGGGGGGACGAGCACAGATACGCAGTATTTT

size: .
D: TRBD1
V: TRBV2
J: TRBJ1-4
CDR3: CASSPDRVLNEKLFF
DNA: TGTGCCAGCAGCCCCGACAGGGTCCTTAATGAAAAACTGTTTTTT

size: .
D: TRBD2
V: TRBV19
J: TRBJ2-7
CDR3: CASMRTSGSYYEQYF
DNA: TGTGCCAGTATGAGGACTAGCGGGAGTTATTACGAGCAGTACTTC

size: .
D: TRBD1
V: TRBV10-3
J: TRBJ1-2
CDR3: CAISELQGLGGYTF
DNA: TGTGCCATCAGTGAGTTACAGGGGCTGGGTGGCTACACCTTC

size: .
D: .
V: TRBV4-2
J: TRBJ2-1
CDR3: CASSYSNGLEQFF
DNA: TGTGCCAGCAGCTATTCAAATGGACTAGAGCAGTTCTTC

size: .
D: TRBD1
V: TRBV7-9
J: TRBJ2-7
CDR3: CASSVGTGVHEQYF
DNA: TGTGCCAGCAGCGTCGGGACAGGGGTCCACGAGCAGTACTTC

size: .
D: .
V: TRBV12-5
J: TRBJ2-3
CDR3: CASAGVADTQYF
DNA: TGTGCTAGTGCAGGGGTGGCAGATACGCAGTATTTT

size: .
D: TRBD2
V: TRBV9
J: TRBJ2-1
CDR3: CASSVEGSGNYNEQFF
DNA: TGTGCCAGCAGCGTAGAGGGTAGCGGGAACTACAATGAGCAGTTCTTC

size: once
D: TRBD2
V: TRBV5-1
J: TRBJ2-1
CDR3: CASSLLGEGNEQFF
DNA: TGCGCCAGCAGCCTGCTGGGGGAGGGCAATGAGCAGTTCTTC

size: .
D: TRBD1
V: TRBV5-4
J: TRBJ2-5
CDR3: CASSFTGVQETQYF
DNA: TGTGCCAGCAGCTTTACAGGGGTCCAAGAGACCCAGTACTTC

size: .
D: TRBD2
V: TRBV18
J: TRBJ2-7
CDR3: CASSPREGSYEQYF
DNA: TGTGCCAGCTCACCAAGGGAGGGCTCCTACGAGCAGTACTTC